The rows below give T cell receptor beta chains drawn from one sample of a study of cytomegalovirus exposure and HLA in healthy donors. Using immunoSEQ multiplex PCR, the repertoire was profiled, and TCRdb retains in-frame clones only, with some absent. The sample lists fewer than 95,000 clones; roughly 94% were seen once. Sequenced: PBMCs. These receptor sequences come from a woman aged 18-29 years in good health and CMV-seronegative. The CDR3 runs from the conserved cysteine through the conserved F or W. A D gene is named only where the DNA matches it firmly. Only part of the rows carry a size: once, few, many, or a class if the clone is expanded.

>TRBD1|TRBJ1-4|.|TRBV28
TGTGCCAGCCTTTCAGGGGGCGGGCCTAATGAAAAACTGTTTTTT
CASLSGGGPNEKLFF
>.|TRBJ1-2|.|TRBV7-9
TGTGCCAGCAGTCAAGGACGGGAAGGCTACACCTTC
CASSQGREGYTF
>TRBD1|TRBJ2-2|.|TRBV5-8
TGTGCCAGCAGCATACGGACAGGGGCGCTCGATAGGGAGCTGTTTTTT
CASSIRTGALDRELFF
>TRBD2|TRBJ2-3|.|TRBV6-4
TGTGCCAGCAGTGATACGGCTAGCGGTACAGATACGCAGTATTTT
CASSDTASGTDTQYF
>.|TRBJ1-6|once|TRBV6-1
TGTGCCAGCAGTGAAGTAGCCGGGTCTACTAATTCACCCCTCCACTTT
CASSEVAGSTNSPLHF
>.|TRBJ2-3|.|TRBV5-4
TGTGCCAGCAGCTTGCCTAGCGGCACAGATACGCAGTATTTT
CASSLPSGTDTQYF
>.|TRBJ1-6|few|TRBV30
TGTGCCTGGAGTGTCCGGGGGACGGCTTCACCCCTCCACTTT
CAWSVRGTASPLHF
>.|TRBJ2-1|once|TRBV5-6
TGTGCCAGCAGCTGGGGCACATTTCTTCGGACCGACAATGAGCAGTTCTTC
CASSWGTFLRTDNEQFF
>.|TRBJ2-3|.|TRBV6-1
TGTGCCAGCAGTGAACGGGTCGGTGGGTGTTATTTT
CASSERVGGCYF
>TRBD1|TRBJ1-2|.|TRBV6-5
TGTGCCAGCAGTCGGACAGGGACCTATGGCTACACCTTC
CASSRTGTYGYTF
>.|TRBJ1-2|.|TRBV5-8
TGTGCCAGCAGCTTGCCCCAGGTTAACTATGGCTACACCTTC
CASSLPQVNYGYTF
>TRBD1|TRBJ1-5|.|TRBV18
TGTGCCAGCTCCCCCGGACAGGGACCCTATAGCAATCAGCCCCAGCATTTT
CASSPGQGPYSNQPQHF
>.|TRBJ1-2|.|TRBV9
TGTGCCAGCAGTCGGACAGAGACCTATGGCTACACCTTC
CASSRTETYGYTF
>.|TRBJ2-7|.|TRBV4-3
TGCGCCAGCAGCCTCGGGTCCTCCTACGAGCAGTACTTC
CASSLGSSYEQYF
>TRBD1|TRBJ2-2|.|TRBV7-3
TGTGCCAGCCGCCTCATCCGGGACAGGGGAGGAGACGGGGAGCTGTTTTTT
CASRLIRDRGGDGELFF
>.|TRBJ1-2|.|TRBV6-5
TGTGCCAGCAGTTACTCGGGAGGAGGCTACACCTTC
CASSYSGGGYTF
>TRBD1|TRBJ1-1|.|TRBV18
TGTGCCAGCTCACCACCGACAGGGGGGATTGAAGCTTTCTTT
CASSPPTGGIEAFF
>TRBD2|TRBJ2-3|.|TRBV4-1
TGCGCCAGCAGCCAAATCAGGACTAGCGGGGTTGTCACAGATACGCAGTATTTT
CASSQIRTSGVVTDTQYF
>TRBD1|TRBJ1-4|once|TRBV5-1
TGCGCCAGCAGCAATGGACAGGGAGGTGAAAAACTGTTTTTT
CASSNGQGGEKLFF
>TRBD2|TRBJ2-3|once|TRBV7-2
TGTGCCAGCAGCTTAGATAGCGGGGTAGATACGCAGTATTTT
CASSLDSGVDTQYF
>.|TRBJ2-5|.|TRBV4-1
TGCGCCAGCAGCCAAGATATGTGGGAGAAACTTCAAGAGACCCAGTACTTC
CASSQDMWEKLQETQYF
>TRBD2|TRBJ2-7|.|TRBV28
TGTGCCAGCAGTTCGGCGGCGGGGGGTTCGGGCGAGCAGTACTTC
CASSSAAGGSGEQYF
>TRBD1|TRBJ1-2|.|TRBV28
TGTGCCAGCAGTCCGGGACAGAGAGAAGGCTACACCTTC
CASSPGQREGYTF
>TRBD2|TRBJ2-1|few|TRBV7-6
TGTGCCAGCAGCTTAGCGGGACTAGCGGATGAGCAGTTCTTC
CASSLAGLADEQFF
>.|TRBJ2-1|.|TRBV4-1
TGCGCCAGCAGCAGGGACTTCTACAATGAGCAGTTCTTC
CASSRDFYNEQFF